A selection of T cell receptor beta chains follows, all from one sample in a study of early T cells in non-severe SARS-CoV-2 infection. TCRdb re-called the 5' RACE reads through MiXCR, storing one row per CDR3 protein. The sample lists about 50,000 distinct CDR3 sequences, 7.5% to 9.5% occurring once. Input material: whole blood. These TCRs come from an adult who was a healthcare worker with PCR-confirmed SARS-CoV-2 infection or an uninfected control (not recorded which). Both conserved end residues are trimmed from each CDR3. A row's size may be missing; if present it is once, few, many or a size class.

TRBV7-9 | many | ASTHSGSYNEQF
TRBV4-1 | many | ASRSQEWRSLWNTGELF
TRBV9 | NA | ASSVAGGATGELF
TRBV9 | few | ASSVVTQAAGYT
TRBV27 | few | ASSLSKGSYEQY
TRBV7-2 | NA | ASSLLPFYEQY
TRBV6-6 | many | ASSDTSVSSYNEQF
TRBV4-2 | NA | ASSQGAYNEQF
TRBV2 | NA | ASKRLGDRYEQY
TRBV10-3 | few | AISDSTDTQY
TRBV3-1 | few | ASSPREGLLGTEAF
TRBV6-2/TRBV6-3 | once | ASSYLEVGYNEQF
TRBV11-2 | many | ASSFQTDTQY
TRBV7-8 | NA | ASSLAGPMDTQY
TRBV29-1 | NA | SVGQGNYEQY
TRBV2 | few | ASSEDGRDIQY
TRBV6-2/TRBV6-3 | few | ASSAGVGAF
TRBV28 | few | ASSLGPGQQF
TRBV18 | many | ASSRTGGSEQY
TRBV4-1 | few | ASSTPPETQY
TRBV6-5 | NA | ASSPTLAGVTDTQY
TRBV10-3 | NA | AISGGLRNTIY
TRBV9 | NA | ASSVGEGGPVEQF
TRBV12-3/TRBV12-4 | many | ASSTGQGQETQY
TRBV9 | few | ASSSRPLGTYEQY
TRBV9 | few | ASSEAASADTQY
TRBV14 | many | ASSHGTGSYEQY
TRBV14 | few | ASSLRDPRAVPGELF
TRBV5-5 | few | ASSLTGGYGSPLH
TRBV5-1 | few | ASSLTDTGASGNTIY
TRBV4-2 | many | ASSPFGARAEAF
TRBV2 | NA | ASSAGYEQY
TRBV9 | many | ASSVISGRARDEQF
TRBV19 | NA | ASSIDSGTGQETQY
TRBV6-2/TRBV6-3 | NA | ASSYSIGTVTEAF
TRBV6-1 | many | ASSERGTDTQY
TRBV11-1 | NA | ASTVYANTGELF
TRBV3-1 | few | ASSQRANYNEQF
TRBV12-3/TRBV12-4 | few | ASSLSGTGGETQY
TRBV12-5 | NA | ASGIQTGSTDTQY
TRBV28 | few | ASSIGGAGLTDTQY
TRBV4-1 | few | ASSRIAGGPSGQF
TRBV6-1 | few | ASSESAGNSPLH
TRBV11-2 | NA | ASSLGTSGMDEQY
TRBV28 | many | ASGPYEQY
TRBV12-3/TRBV12-4 | many | ASSPAGGSSYEQY
TRBV9 | few | ASSVEGTPEQY
TRBV20-1 | NA | SAYKVGDRDNEQY
TRBV21-1 | NA | ASSDDRAGTDTQY
TRBV11-2 | NA | ASSLAGGRTGELF
TRBV7-2 | NA | ASSSGTNFGELF
TRBV20-1 | NA | SATPRYNYGYT
TRBV11-2 | few | ASSLAGAGEKLF
TRBV7-2 | many | ASSLSLETQY
TRBV7-9 | few | ASSPPRQGSYNEQF